This TCR beta chain was recorded in a study of cytomegalovirus exposure and HLA in healthy donors. 13 Jbeta primers and 60 Vbeta primers were used for the PCR. Profiled with immunoSEQ multiplex PCR; TCRdb holds only in-frame clones, not every one. The table for this sample gives some 130,000 clones. The CDR3 is 17 amino acids. CDR1 LNHNV and CDR2 YYDKDF come from the germline V gene (reference sequence). As for this clone: At one end, the junction sequence differs from germline, possibly due to a read error.

The sample was PBMCs. The sequence was collected from a woman aged 60-75 years in good health and CMV-seronegative. V gene TRBV15 combines with J gene TRBJ2-3; 10 bases are a match to TRBD2. For the CDR3, the DNA is TGTGCCACCAGCGGAGACCGAACTAGCGGGGGCACAGATACGCAGTATTTT. Translating gives CATSGDRTSGGTDTQYF.